What follows describes a single T cell receptor beta chain. This clonotype was detected many times. Its antigen is currently not known. Base qualities are not recorded, but no much larger clone differs from it by a single base. From its cysteine to its phenylalanine, the CDR3 spans 14 amino acids. This entry keeps only the CDR3 DNA: 42 bases, framed from base 1. The germline V gene (reference sequence) supplies CDR1 LGHDT and CDR2 YNNKEL. After removal of 5 bases from V and 3 bases from J, the junction retains 3 bases not matched to a gene. Library preparation employed 5' RACE. Reads for this sample came from an Illumina HiSeq 2000. Template switching introduced a universal primer binding site; the final cDNA contained a unique molecular identifier, enabling accurate counting of TCR cDNA molecules. Specific primers in the conserved constant-segment region were used to synthesize first-strand cDNA for TCR alpha and beta chains. To control for contamination, every cDNA library was double barcoded, receiving both a SMART-Mk sample barcode and Illumina barcodes. TruSeq adapter sequences along with Illumina sample barcodes were introduced in two successive PCR steps. Sequencing of the TCR alpha and beta cDNA libraries was done on the Illumina HiSeq platform using custom primers. The study's own analysis went as follows. MiGEC was used to process raw reads and extract unique molecular identifiers, and MiXCR was used to find CDR3 positions. For each individual, recombination models were inferred using an EM algorithm with the repgenHMM and IGoR tools. Shared clonotypes were analyzed with the tcR package in R, and sharing was normalized by the product of cloneset sizes. To study raw recombination without the effects of thymic and clonal selection, out-of-frame nonproductive sequences were analyzed. The public reads were reanalyzed by TCRdb: fastp trimming at Q25, MiXCR alignment, in-frame beta chains only. Entries are consolidated by CDR3 protein sequence, retaining the most common genes and DNA. TCRdb, not the original authors, processed these V and J calls. For this sample there are about 890,000 distinct CDR3 sequences; roughly an eighth appear just once. Of the sample, around 1.6% falls within the top ten clones.

The sample comes from a study of identical twins listed by TCRdb under 2016. Background on the whole study: TCR alpha and beta repertoires from monozygotic twins, unrelated adults of various ages and cord blood were deep-sequenced to test whether fetal clonotypes persist. Replicate twin experiments were performed at different times using different library preparation protocols to rule out contamination.

Only healthy Caucasian donors were included. Three pairs of female monozygotic twins, all aged roughly 18 to 29 years, were included in the twin cohort. The RNA used for TCR libraries was isolated from peripheral blood mononuclear cells. Broad study findings and their caveats: Compared with coincidental sharing between unrelated individuals, an excess of low generation-probability sequences was observed among out-of-frame TCR alpha sequences shared between twins. In monozygotic twins, out-of-frame TCR alpha sharing was systematically underestimated by recombination models, although the models agreed with sharing between unrelated individuals. A weaker excess of twin sharing was found in beta out-of-frame sequences because the signal-to-noise ratio was lowered by fewer shared sequences. Fewer insertions were carried by abundant cord blood beta clonotypes, a similar but weaker trend appeared in young adult naive repertoires, and no such trend appeared in memory repertoires. Conclusions relied on cross-sectional statistical analysis, since the same donors could not be followed over many years. Zero-insertion analyses could be partly confounded by invariant T cells such as MAIT and iNKT, although diverse VJ usage argued against such confounding for most clonotypes.

This sample was also put to use in a study of yellow fever vaccine responses in identical twins. The second publication reports: The T cell response to vaccination in identical twins was reported by the authors to appear partly convergent and partly personalized. In identical twins, the study followed T cell clones that responded to the vaccine with precision.

The sequencing input was PBMCs. The receptor chain draws on TRBV3-1 and TRBJ2-3, and 9 junction bases match TRBD2. The receptor comes from a woman between 18 and 29 years old in good health. The CDR3: CASSLGLATDTQYF. The DNA sequence is given as TGTGCCAGCAGCTTAGGACTAGCGACAGATACGCAGTATTTT.